This TCR beta chain appears in the sequencing data of a study of metastatic and nonmetastatic thyroid tumors (dated by TCRdb to 2018 to 2021). For the study in its entirety: For patients with malignant and with benign thyroid disease, the researchers compared repertoires between peripheral blood samples and tumor or nodule tissue samples. The paper's findings and limits, for the study overall: In both blood and tumor samples, TCR beta diversity was reported to be significantly higher in malignant tumors than in benign nodules.

This clone is medium-sized (0.01 to 0.1%) in terms of sample share. Its antigen target is currently unknown. Base qualities are missing; no much larger clone stands one base away. The protocol used for the library was PCR. Sequencing used an Illumina HiSeq 4000. The TCR beta-chain CDR3 region of each patient was profiled by high-throughput sequencing. The paper's processing steps were these. Drawing on CDR3 differences between clinicopathological groups, the researchers built a classifier meant to tell apart patients with distant-metastatic papillary thyroid cancer. The Shannon index was used to measure repertoire diversity, and the Morisita-Horn index was used to measure how similar tumor and blood repertoires were. TCRdb itself trimmed the public reads at Q25 with fastp, ran MiXCR and retained productive beta chains. These V and J calls are TCRdb output, not the study's own analysis. The sample records roughly 15,000 clones, roughly 32% of which are singletons. Of the sample, more than 9% is held by the ten largest clones.

No treatment had been received by any patient before thyroid surgery. Using T-cell receptor beta sequencing, the researchers looked back retrospectively at clinical samples from patients, gathered between about 2012 and 2018. Sequencing was carried out using blood. This TCR was sampled from a female donor with papillary thyroid cancer or a benign thyroid nodule (not recorded which). Some clones in this sample may be carry-over from other donors' samples.

The nucleotides read TGTGCCAGCAGCTTTCCGCGGGGGGGCCTCTACGAGCAGTACTTC. It translates as CASSFPRGGLYEQYF. The chain joins TRBV7-2 to TRBJ2-7, and TRBD2 aligns with 9 junction nucleotides. Reading the germline V gene gives CDR1 SGHTA and CDR2 FQGNSA. CDR3 length: 15 amino acids, cysteine to phenylalanine. The DNA shown is the 45-base CDR3, in frame from base 1. The V end gives up 3 bases and the J end 3 bases, leaving 6 bases in the junction not matched to a gene.